This T cell receptor (beta chain) emerged from a study of blood T cells in healthy people across ages. With a J-beta primer mix and a sample-barcoded 5' primer, a second PCR ran about 7 to 11 cycles. Every cDNA molecule bore a tag from a template-switch adaptor containing 12 random nucleotides. Each CDR3 protein gets one entry after TCRdb re-called the 5' RACE reads with MiXCR. The sample contains about 780,000 distinct CDR3 sequences, about half of which appear only once. About this clonotype itself: Its antigen is undetermined.

The study's findings and limits: In long-lived donors, naive CD4+ cell counts and diversity exceeded those of aged donors.

What was sequenced was blood. The clonotype originates from an older man in good health.

The CDR3 reads CASSPLVGRRESYNEQFF. The DNA for the CDR3 is TGTGCCAGCTCACCTCTGGTTGGACGGCGGGAGTCTTACAATGAGCAGTTCTTC. The chain carries TRBV18 and TRBJ2-1; 7 bases align to TRBD2. V was clipped by 3 bases and J by 4 bases; unmatched bases: 15. This CDR3 is 18 amino acids long. Germline loops: CDR1 KGHSH, CDR2 LQKENI.